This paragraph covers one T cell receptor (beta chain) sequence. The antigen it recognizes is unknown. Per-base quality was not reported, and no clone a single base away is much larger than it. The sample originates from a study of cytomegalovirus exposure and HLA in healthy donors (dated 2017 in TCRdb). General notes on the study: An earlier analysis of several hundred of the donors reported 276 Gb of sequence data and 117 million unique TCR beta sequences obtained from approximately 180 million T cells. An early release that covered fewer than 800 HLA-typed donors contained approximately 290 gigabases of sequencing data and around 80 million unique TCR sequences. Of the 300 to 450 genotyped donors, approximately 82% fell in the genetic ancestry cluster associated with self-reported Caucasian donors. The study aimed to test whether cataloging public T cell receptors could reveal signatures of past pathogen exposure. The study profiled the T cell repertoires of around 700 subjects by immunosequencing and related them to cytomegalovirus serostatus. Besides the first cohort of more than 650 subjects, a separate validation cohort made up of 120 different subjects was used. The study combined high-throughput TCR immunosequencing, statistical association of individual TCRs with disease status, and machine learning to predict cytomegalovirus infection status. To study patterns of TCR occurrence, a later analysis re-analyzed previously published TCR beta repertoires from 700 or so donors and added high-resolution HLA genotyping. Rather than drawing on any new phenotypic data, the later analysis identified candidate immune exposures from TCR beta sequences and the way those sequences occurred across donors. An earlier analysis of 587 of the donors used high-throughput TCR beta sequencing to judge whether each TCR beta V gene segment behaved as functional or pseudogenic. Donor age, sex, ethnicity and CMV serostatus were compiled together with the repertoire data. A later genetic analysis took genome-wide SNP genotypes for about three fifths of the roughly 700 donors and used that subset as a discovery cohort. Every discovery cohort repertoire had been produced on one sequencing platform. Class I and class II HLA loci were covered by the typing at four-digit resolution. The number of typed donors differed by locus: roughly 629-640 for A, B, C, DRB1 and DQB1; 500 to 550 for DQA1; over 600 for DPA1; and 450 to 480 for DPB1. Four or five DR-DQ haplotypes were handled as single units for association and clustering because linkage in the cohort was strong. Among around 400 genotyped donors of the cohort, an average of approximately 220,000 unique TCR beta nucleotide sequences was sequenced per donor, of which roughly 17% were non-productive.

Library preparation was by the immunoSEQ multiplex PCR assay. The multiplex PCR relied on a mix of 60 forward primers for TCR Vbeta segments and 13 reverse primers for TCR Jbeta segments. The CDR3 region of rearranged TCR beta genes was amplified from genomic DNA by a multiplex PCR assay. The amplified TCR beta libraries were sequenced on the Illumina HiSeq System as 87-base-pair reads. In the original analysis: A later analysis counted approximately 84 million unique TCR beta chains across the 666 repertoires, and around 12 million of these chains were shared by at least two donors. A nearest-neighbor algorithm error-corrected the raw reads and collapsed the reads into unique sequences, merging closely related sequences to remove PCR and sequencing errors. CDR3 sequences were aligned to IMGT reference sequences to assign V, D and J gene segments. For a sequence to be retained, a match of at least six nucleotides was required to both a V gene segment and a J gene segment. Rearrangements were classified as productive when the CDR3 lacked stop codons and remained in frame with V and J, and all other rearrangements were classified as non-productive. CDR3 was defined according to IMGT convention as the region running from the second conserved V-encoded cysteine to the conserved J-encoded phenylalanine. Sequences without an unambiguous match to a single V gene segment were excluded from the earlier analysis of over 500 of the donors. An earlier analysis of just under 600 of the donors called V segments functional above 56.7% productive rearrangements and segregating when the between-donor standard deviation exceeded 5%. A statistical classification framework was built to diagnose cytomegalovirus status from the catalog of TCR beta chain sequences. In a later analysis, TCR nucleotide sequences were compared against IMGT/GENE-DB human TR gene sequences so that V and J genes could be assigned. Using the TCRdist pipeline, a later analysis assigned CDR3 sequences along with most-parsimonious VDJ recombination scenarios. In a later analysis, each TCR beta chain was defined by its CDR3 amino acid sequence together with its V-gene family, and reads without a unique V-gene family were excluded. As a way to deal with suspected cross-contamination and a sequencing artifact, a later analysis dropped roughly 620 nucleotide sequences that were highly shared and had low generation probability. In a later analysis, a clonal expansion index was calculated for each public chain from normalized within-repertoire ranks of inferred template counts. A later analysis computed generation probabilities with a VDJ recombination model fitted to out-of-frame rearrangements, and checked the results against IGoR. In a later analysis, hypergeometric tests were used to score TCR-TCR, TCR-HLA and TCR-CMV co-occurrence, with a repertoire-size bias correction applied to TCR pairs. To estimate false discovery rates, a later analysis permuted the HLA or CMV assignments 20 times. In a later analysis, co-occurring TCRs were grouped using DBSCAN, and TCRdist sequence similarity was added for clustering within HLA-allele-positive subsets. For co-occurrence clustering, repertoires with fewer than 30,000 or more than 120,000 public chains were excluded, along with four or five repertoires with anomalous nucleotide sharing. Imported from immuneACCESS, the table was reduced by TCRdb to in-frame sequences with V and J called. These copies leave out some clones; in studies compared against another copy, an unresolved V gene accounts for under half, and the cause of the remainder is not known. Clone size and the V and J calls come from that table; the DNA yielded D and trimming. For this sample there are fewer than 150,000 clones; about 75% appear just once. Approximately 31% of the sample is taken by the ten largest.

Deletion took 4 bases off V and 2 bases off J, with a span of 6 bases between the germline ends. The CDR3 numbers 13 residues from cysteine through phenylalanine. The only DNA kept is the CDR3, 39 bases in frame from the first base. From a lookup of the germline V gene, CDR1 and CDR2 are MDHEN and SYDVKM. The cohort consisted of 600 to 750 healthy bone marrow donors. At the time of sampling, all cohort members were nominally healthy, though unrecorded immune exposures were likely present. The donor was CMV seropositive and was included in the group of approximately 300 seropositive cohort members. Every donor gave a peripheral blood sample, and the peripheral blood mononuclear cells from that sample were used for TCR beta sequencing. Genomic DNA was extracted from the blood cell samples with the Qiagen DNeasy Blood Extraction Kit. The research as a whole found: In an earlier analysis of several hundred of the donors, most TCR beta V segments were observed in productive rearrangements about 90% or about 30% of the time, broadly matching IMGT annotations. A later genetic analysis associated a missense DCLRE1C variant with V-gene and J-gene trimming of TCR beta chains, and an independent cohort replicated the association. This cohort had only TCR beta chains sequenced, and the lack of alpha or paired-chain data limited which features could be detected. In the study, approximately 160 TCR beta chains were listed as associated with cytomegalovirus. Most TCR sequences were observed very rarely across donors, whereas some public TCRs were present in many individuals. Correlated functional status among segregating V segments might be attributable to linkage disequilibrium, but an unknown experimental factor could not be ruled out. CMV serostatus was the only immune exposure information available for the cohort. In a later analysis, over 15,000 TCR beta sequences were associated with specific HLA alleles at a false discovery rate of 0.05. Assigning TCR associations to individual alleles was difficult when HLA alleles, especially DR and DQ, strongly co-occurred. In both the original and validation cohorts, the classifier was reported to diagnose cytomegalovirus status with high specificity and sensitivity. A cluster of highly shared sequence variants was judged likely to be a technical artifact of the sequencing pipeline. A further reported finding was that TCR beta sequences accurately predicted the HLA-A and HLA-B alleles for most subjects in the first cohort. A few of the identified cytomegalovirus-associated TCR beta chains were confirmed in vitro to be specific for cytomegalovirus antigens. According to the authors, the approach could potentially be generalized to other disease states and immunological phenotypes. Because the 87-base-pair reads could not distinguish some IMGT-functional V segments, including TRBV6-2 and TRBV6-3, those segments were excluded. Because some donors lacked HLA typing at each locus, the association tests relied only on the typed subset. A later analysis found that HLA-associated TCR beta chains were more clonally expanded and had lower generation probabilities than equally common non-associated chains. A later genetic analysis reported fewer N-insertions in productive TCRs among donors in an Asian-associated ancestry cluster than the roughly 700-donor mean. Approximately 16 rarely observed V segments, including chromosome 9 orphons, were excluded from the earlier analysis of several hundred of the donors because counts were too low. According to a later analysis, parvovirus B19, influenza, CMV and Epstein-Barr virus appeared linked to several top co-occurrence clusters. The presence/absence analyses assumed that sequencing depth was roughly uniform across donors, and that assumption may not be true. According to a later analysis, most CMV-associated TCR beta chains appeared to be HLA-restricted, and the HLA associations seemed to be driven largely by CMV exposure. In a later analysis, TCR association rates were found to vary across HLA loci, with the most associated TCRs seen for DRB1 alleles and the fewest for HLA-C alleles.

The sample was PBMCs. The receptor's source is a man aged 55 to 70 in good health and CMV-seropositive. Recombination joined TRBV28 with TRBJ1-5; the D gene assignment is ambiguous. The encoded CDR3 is CASSSQGNQPQHF. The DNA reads TGTGCCAGCAGTTCTCAGGGCAATCAGCCCCAGCATTTT. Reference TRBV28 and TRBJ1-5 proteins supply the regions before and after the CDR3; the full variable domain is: DVKVTQSSRYLVKRTGEKVFLECVQDMDHENMFWYRQDPGLGLRLIYFSYDVKMKEKGDIPEGYSVSREKKERFSLILESASTNQTSMYLCASSSQGNQPQHFGDGTRLSIL.